A single sample is the source of the 17 T cell receptor beta chains below, sequenced in a study of early T cells in non-severe SARS-CoV-2 infection. TCRdb recomputed calls from the 5' RACE reads with MiXCR, one row per CDR3 protein. The sample lists 25,000 to 35,000 distinct CDR3 sequences, under 6% occurring once. The sequenced sample consisted of whole blood. All receptors derive from an adult who was a healthcare worker with PCR-confirmed SARS-CoV-2 infection or an uninfected control (not recorded which).

This clonotype was seen repeatedly, ten times or more. The V gene is TRBV3-1, the J gene TRBJ2-7; D not resolved. CDR1 LGHDT and CDR2 YNNKEL come from the germline V gene (reference sequence). The CDR3 loop spans 15 amino acids. V lost 1 base to trimming and J lost 2 bases, with 12 bases between them. CDR3 nucleotide sequence: TGTGCCAGCAGCCAAGCAAGGCAGGCGCCCTACGAGCAGTACTTC. Protein sequence: CASSQARQAPYEQYF.

This clonotype was counted many times. The V and J genes are TRBV12-3 or TRBV12-4 and TRBJ1-1; D is perhaps TRBD1 (5 bases). With 6 bases removed from V and 2 bases from J, the gap between germline ends came to 13 bases. The CDR3 is 14 residues long. Here the CDR3 DNA reads TGTGCCAGCAGAGCGACAGCAAGTAACACTGAAGCTTTCTTT. Amino acids: CASRATASNTEAFF.

For the CDR3, the DNA is TGTGCCAGCAGTGAATGGAGGGGATCAGCTAATGAAAAACTGTTTTTT. Its protein product is CASSEWRGSANEKLFF. The J gene is TRBJ1-4, the V gene TRBV25-1, with D possibly matching TRBD1 (5 bases). Trimming cost V 1 base and J 3 bases, with 12 bases left between them. CDR3 length equals 16 residues. Per the germline V gene, CDR1 is MGHDK and CDR2 is SYGVNS. The full variable domain, with the rest looked up from reference TRBV25-1 and TRBJ1-4, is EADIYQTPRYLVIGTGKKITLECSQTMGHDKMYWYQQDPGMELHLIHYSYGVNSTEKGDLSSESTVSRIRTEHFPLTLESARPSHTSQYLCASSEWRGSANEKLFFGSGTQLSVL.

This clonotype was seen many times. This sequence joins TRBV7-3 and TRBJ1-2; a weak D match, TRBD1 (5 bases). In germline, CDR1 is SGHTA, CDR2 FQGTGA. V lost 6 bases to trimming and J lost 4 bases, with 18 bases between them. This CDR3 region has 15 residues. CDR3 in DNA: TGTGCCAGCAGTCCTCAGGGACCCCTGGGCTATGGCTACACCTTC. Amino acid sequence: CASSPQGPLGYGYTF. The variable domain in full, with the rest retrieved from reference TRBV7-3 and TRBJ1-2, is GAGVSQTPSNKVTEKGKYVELRCDPISGHTALYWYRQSLGQGPEFLIYFQGTGAADDSGLPNDRFFAVRPEGSVSTLKIQRTERGDSAVYLCASSPQGPLGYGYTFGSGTRLTVV.

This clonotype was found many times. The chain links TRBV28 to TRBJ2-6; 7 bases map to TRBD1. The germline gives CDR1 MDHEN, CDR2 SYDVKM. The CDR3 consists of 21 residues. V gave up 6 bases and J gave up 0 bases; unmatched junction bases: 20. The CDR3 region is CASSKPGTDHYLYSGANVLTF. The DNA of the CDR3 is TGTGCCAGCAGCAAACCCGGGACAGACCACTATCTTTACTCTGGGGCCAACGTCCTGACTTTC.

This clonotype was counted a few times. CDR3 protein: CASSVGGYSYEQYF. As DNA, the CDR3 is TGTGCCAGCAGCGTAGGGGGCTACTCCTACGAGCAGTACTTC. The chain is built from TRBV11-3 and TRBJ2-7, with 7 bases lining up with TRBD1. This CDR3 spans 14 amino acids. Per the germline V gene, CDR1 is SGHNT and CDR2 is YENEEA. After removal of 5 bases from V and 0 bases from J, the junction contained 4 bases not matched to a gene.

The chain links TRBV3-1 to TRBJ1-1, with no clear D. The CDR3 consists of 12 residues. CDR1 LGHDT and CDR2 YNNKEL come from the germline V gene (reference sequence). Trimming cost V 1 base and J 0 bases, with 0 bases left between them. CDR3 nucleotide sequence: TGTGCCAGCAGCCAAGTGAACACTGAAGCTTTCTTT. This sequence encodes CASSQVNTEAFF.

The J gene is TRBJ2-5, the V gene TRBV12-3 or TRBV12-4; the D is unclear. V lost 3 bases to trimming and J lost 5 bases, with 7 bases between them. This CDR3 has 12 amino acids. CDR3 DNA: TGTGCCAGCAGTTTTCCTGGGGAGACCCAGTACTTC. Translated, it gives CASSFPGETQYF.

This clonotype was observed a few times. V and J are TRBV7-3 and TRBJ2-3, with 10 positions matching TRBD2. Germline V lookup: CDR1 SGHTA, CDR2 FQGTGA. This CDR3 has 15 amino acids. V dropped 4 bases and J dropped 2; count of bases not matched to a gene: 3. The CDR3 region is CASSYSGGPTDTQYF. In DNA, the CDR3 is TGTGCCAGCAGCTATAGCGGGGGGCCCACAGATACGCAGTATTTT.

J is TRBJ2-2 and V is TRBV21-1; the table's D gene call, TRBD2, was not cross checked with the DNA. TRBV21-1 is a listed pseudogene. The CDR3 spans 16 residues. CDR3 region: CASSTRRTSEAGELFF. The CDR3 nucleotides read TGTGCCAGCAGCACCAGAAGGACCAGCGAGGCCGGGGAGCTGTTTTTT.

This clonotype appeared many times. This chain links TRBV7-9 with TRBJ1-2; D is ambiguous. Trimming removed 1 base at V and 7 bases at J, with 13 bases between. Germline CDR1 reads SEHNR; CDR2 reads FQNEAQ (reference sequence). CDR3 size: 14 residues. DNA for the CDR3: TGTGCCAGCAGCTTAGAGGCCGGGAATGCTGGCTACACCTTC. Amino acid sequence: CASSLEAGNAGYTF.

This clonotype was counted many times. The chain is built from TRBV7-9 and TRBJ1-5; possible D gene TRBD1, 5 bases. Germline lookup yields CDR1 SEHNR and CDR2 FQNEAQ (reference sequence). The CDR3 extends over 14 amino acids. V was clipped by 3 bases and J by 4 bases, with 10 bases between them. In DNA form, the CDR3 reads TGTGCCAGCAGCTTCACGGAGGGGAATCAGCCCCAGCATTTT. It translates to CASSFTEGNQPQHF.

This clonotype was picked up many times. CDR3 residues: CSARVSWGDTQYF. The CDR3 nucleotides read TGCAGTGCTAGAGTTTCATGGGGAGATACGCAGTATTTT. The chain combines TRBV20-1 with TRBJ2-3; no reliable D call. CDR1 DFQATT and CDR2 SNEGSKA come from the germline V gene (reference sequence). Trimming removed 1 base from V and 5 bases from J, with 10 bases in between. The CDR3 is 13 amino acids.

In this sample, this clonotype turned up a few times. CDR3 sequence (DNA): TGCAGCGCAGGGGGAGGGCAGGTCTTCTATGGCTACACCTTC. Its protein product is CSAGGGQVFYGYTF. The chain joins TRBV29-1 to TRBJ1-2; TRBD1 matches 7 bases. Germline values: CDR1 SQVTM, CDR2 ANQGSEA. Losses at the gene ends were 7 bases for V and 4 bases for J; bases not matched to a gene: 12. The CDR3 runs 14 residues.

The table lists this clonotype with many counts. The chain uses TRBV9 and TRBJ2-3; D may be TRBD1 (6 bases). Germline CDR1 is SGDLS and CDR2 is YYNGEE. Trimming left V 3 bases short and J 3 bases short, with 8 bases between. This CDR3 comprises 13 residues. CDR3 region: CASSAGQTDTQYF. The DNA for the CDR3 is TGTGCCAGCAGCGCCGGACAGACAGATACGCAGTATTTT.

This clonotype appeared many times. CDR3 residues: CASSETPKPDTQYF. The CDR3 DNA follows: TGCGCCAGCAGTGAGACCCCAAAGCCAGATACGCAGTATTTT. The V and J genes are TRBV10-2 and TRBJ2-3; no clear D gene. Trimming removed 2 bases at V and 4 bases at J, with 10 bases between. Germline-derived CDR1 and CDR2 are WSHSY and SAAADI. This CDR3 contains 14 residues.

The V gene is TRBV7-6, the J gene TRBJ1-4; D remains unclear. V was shortened by 0 bases and J by 5 bases, with 10 bases between the two germline ends. CDR3 length equals 15 residues. Germline V lookup: CDR1 SGHVS, CDR2 FNYEAQ. The DNA for the CDR3 is TGTGCCAGCAGCTTAGCCCCGGAAGCCAATGAAAAACTGTTTTTT. Its protein product is CASSLAPEANEKLFF.